This entry describes one T cell receptor (beta chain). This record belongs to a study of T cell changes during pregnancy in multiple sclerosis. V lost 1 base, J lost 7 bases, and 14 bases stayed unmatched. In germline, CDR1 is SGHAT, CDR2 FQNNGV. There are 17 residues in the CDR3. The protocol was immunoSEQ multiplex PCR, while the TCRdb copy is restricted to in-frame clones and leaves out a portion. The repertoire holds 95,000 to 100,000 clones, about 91% seen once, with about 3.1% in the top ten. This chain links TRBV11-2 with TRBJ1-2, with 8 bases fitting TRBD1. The sequence was collected from a female donor with multiple sclerosis, enrolled in a pregnancy study. The sample was peripheral blood, taken in the second trimester of pregnancy. CDR3 in amino acids: CASSLGAQRPGGGGYTF. Written as DNA, the CDR3 is TGTGCCAGCAGCTTAGGCGCACAGCGCCCAGGGGGCGGTGGCTACACCTTC. Combining the CDR3 with reference TRBV11-2 and TRBJ1-2 gives the whole variable domain EAGVAQSPRYKIIEKRQSVAFWCNPISGHATLYWYQQILGQGPKLLIQFQNNGVVDDSQLPKDRFSAERLKGVDSTLKIQPAKLEDSAVYLCASSLGAQRPGGGGYTFGSGTRLTVV.